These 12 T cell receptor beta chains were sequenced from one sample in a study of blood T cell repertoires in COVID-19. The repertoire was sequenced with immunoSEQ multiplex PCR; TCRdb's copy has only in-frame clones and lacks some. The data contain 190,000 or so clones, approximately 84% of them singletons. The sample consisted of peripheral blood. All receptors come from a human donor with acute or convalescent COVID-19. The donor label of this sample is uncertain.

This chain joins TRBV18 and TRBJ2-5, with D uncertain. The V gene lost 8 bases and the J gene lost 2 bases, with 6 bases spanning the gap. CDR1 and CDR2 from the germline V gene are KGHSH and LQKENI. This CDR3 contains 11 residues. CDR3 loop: CASQFQETQYF. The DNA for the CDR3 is TGTGCCAGCCAATTTCAAGAGACCCAGTACTTC. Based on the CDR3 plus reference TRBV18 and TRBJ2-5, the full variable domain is NAGVMQNPRHLVRRRGQEARLRCSPMKGHSHVYWYRQLPEEGLKFMVYLQKENIIDESGMPKERFSAEFPKEGPSILRIQQVVRGDSAAYFCASQFQETQYFGPGTRLLVL.

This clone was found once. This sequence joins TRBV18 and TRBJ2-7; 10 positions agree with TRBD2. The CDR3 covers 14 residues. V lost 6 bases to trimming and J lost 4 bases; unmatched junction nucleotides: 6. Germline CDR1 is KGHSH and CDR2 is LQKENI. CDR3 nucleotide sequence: TGTGCCAGCTCCATGGGGACTAGCGTTTACGAGCAGTACTTC. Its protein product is CASSMGTSVYEQYF.

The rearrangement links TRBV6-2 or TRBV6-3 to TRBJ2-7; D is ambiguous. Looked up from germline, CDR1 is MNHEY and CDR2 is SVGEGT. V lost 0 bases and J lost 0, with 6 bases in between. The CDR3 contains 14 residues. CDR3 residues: CASSYSAVSYEQYF. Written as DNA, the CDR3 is TGTGCCAGCAGTTACTCGGCGGTCTCCTACGAGCAGTACTTC.

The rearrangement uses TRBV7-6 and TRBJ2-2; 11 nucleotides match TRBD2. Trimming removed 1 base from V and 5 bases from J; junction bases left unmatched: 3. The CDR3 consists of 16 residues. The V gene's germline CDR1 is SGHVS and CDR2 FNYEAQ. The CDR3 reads CASSLGLAGPTGELFF. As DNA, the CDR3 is TGTGCCAGCAGCTTAGGACTAGCGGGACCGACCGGGGAGCTGTTTTTT.

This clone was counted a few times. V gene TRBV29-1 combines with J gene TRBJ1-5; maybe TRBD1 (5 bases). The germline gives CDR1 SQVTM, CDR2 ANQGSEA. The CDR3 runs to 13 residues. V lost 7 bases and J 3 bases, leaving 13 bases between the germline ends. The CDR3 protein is CSATDSPNQPQHF. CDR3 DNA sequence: TGCAGCGCAACCGACAGCCCCAATCAGCCCCAGCATTTT. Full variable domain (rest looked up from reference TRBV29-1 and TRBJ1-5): SAVISQKPSRDICQRGTSLTIQCQVDSQVTMMFWYRQQPGQSLTLIATANQGSEATYESGFVIDKFPISRPNLTFSTLTVSNMSPEDSSIYLCSATDSPNQPQHFGDGTRLSIL.

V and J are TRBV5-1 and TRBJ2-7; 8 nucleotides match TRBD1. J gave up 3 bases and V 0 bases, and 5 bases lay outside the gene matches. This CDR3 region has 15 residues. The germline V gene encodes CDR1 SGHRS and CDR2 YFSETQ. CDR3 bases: TGCGCCAGCAGCTTGGTGACAGGGGCTGGCTACGAGCAGTACTTC. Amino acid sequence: CASSLVTGAGYEQYF.

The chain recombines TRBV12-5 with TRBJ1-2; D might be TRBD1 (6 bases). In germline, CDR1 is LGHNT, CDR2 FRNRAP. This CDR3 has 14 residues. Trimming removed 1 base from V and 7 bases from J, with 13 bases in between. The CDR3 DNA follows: TGTGCTAGTGGTTTGGATGACAGGCTGAGTGGCTACACCTTC. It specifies CASGLDDRLSGYTF. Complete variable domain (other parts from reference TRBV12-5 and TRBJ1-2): DARVTQTPRHKVTEMGQEVTMRCQPILGHNTVFWYRQTMMQGLELLAYFRNRAPLDDSGMPKDRFSAEMPDATLATLKIQPSEPRDSAVYFCASGLDDRLSGYTFGSGTRLTVV.

In DNA form, the CDR3 reads TGTGCCAGTAGTTTTCCATCATTAGCGGGAGTCGACCATGAGCAGTTCTTC. It codes for CASSFPSLAGVDHEQFF. The chain recombines TRBV19 with TRBJ2-1; 9 positions agree with TRBD2. Germline trimming cut 5 bases from V and 8 bases from J; bases unmatched to any gene: 16. In germline, CDR1 is LNHDA, CDR2 SQIVND (reference sequence). The length of the CDR3 is 17 residues.

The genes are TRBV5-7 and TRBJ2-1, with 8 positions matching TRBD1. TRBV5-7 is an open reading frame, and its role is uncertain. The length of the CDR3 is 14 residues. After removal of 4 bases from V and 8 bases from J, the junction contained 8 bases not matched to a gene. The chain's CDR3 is CASSNYRGDDEQFF. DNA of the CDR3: TGTGCCAGCAGCAATTACAGGGGGGACGATGAGCAGTTCTTC.

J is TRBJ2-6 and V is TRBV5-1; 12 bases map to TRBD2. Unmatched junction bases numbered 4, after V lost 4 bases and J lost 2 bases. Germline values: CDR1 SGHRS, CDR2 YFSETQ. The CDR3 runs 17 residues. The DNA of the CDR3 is TGCGCCAGCAGCCCCGGGACTAGCGGGCCTGGGGCCAACGTCCTGACTTTC. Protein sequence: CASSPGTSGPGANVLTF.

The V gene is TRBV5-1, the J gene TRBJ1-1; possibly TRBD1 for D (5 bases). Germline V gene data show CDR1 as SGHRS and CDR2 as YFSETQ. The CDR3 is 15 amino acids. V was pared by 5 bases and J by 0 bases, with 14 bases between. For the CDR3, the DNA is TGCGCCAGCAGGGGGGGTGTAGTCATGAACACTGAAGCTTTCTTT. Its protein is CASRGGVVMNTEAFF.

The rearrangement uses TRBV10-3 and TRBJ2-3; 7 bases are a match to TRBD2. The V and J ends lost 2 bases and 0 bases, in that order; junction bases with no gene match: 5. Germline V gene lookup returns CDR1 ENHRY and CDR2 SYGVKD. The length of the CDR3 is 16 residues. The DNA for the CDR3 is TGTGCCATCAGTGAGAGACTAGCAGCTAGCACAGATACGCAGTATTTT. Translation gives CAISERLAASTDTQYF.